These T cell receptor beta chains were read from a single sample in a study of control samples from healthy donors and cancer patients. The table came from immunoSEQ multiplex PCR; TCRdb's copy has only in-frame clones and leaves some out. The top ten hold approximately 7.8% of the sample, which has approximately 110,000 clones, roughly 90% seen once. Source material: blood. The receptors stem from a woman in her late teens or twenties in good health. CDR3s include the opening cysteine and the closing phenylalanine or tryptophan. D genes are given only for firm matches. Some rows have no size entry. The others give once, few or many, or a class for an expanded clone.

TGTGCCAGCAGCGCGAATCCCAGGGACAGGGGACATAATTCACCCCTCCACTTT	CASSANPRDRGHNSPLHF	TRBD1	TRBV9	once	18	TRBJ1-6
TGTGCCAGCAGCTTGAGAACAAAATATGGCTACACCTTC	CASSLRTKYGYTF	.	TRBV5-8	once	13	TRBJ1-2
TGTGCCAGCAGCCCCACGACTAGCGGGAGCTACGAGCAGTACTTC	CASSPTTSGSYEQYF	TRBD2	TRBV11-2	.	15	TRBJ2-7
TGTGCCAGCAGCTTGCTTGGAGAGAACACTGAAGCTTTCTTT	CASSLLGENTEAFF	.	TRBV7-2	.	14	TRBJ1-1
TGTGCCAGCAGCCGCGAGGGGGCCGGCTACGAGCAGTACTTC	CASSREGAGYEQYF	TRBD1	TRBV4-2	once	14	TRBJ2-7
TGTGCCACCAGCAGGCGAGGGGACAGGGACACAGATACGCAGTATTTT	CATSRRGDRDTDTQYF	TRBD1	TRBV15	.	16	TRBJ2-3
TGTGCCAGCAGCTTAATGGCAGGGCCCTCTGGGGCCAACGTCCTGACTTTC	CASSLMAGPSGANVLTF	.	TRBV5-4	.	17	TRBJ2-6
TGTGCCAGCAGTTTTCAGGGAGCTCAGCCCCAGCATTTT	CASSFQGAQPQHF	.	TRBV6-2/TRBV6-3	once	13	TRBJ1-5
TGTGCCAGCAGTGGGCACAGGCCGCGGGACTACGAGCAGTACTTC	CASSGHRPRDYEQYF	.	TRBV25-1	.	15	TRBJ2-7
TGTGCCAGCAGCCATACAGGGGAGGGCTCCTACGAGCAGTACTTC	CASSHTGEGSYEQYF	.	TRBV7-2	.	15	TRBJ2-7
TGCGCCAGCAGTCCGATAGCGGGGGGCCCCGAGCAGTTCTTC	CASSPIAGGPEQFF	TRBD2	TRBV5-1	.	14	TRBJ2-1
TGTGCCAGCAGGGAGACTAGCGGAGCACTAGCCAAAAACATTCAGTACTTC	CASRETSGALAKNIQYF	TRBD2	TRBV28	.	17	TRBJ2-4
TGTGCCAGCACCCTTCAGCGGGAGTATGGCTACACCTTC	CASTLQREYGYTF	.	TRBV28	.	13	TRBJ1-2
TGTGCCAGCAGCCTTTCACTGGACAGGGTAGGGCACACAGATACGCAGTATTTT	CASSLSLDRVGHTDTQYF	TRBD1	TRBV28	.	18	TRBJ2-3
TGTGCCAGCTCACCCCGGCATCGGACGCGGGAGTCGGTCTATGAGCAGTTCTTC	CASSPRHRTRESVYEQFF	TRBD2	TRBV18	.	18	TRBJ2-1
TGCGCCAGCAGCTTGACCTATACTAGCGGGAGGGGCAATGAGCAGTTCTTC	CASSLTYTSGRGNEQFF	TRBD2	TRBV5-1	.	17	TRBJ2-1
TGTGCCAGCAGTTTCTCCCGGGTTGGCGGCTACACCTTC	CASSFSRVGGYTF	.	TRBV27	.	13	TRBJ1-2
TGCGCCAGCAGCCAAGATATCTCCTTCCCCAGTTACTGGGGCTACACCTTC	CASSQDISFPSYWGYTF	.	TRBV4-3	once	17	TRBJ1-2
TGTGCCAGCAGTTACGCGGGAGCTACCTACGAGCAGTACTTC	CASSYAGATYEQYF	TRBD2	TRBV6-2/TRBV6-3	.	14	TRBJ2-7
TGTGCCAGCAGAGGGACATCTAAAGAGACCCAGTACTTC	CASRGTSKETQYF	.	TRBV7-2	once	13	TRBJ2-5
TGTGCCATCAGTGGAACAGTGAACACTGAAGCTTTCTTT	CAISGTVNTEAFF	.	TRBV10-3	.	13	TRBJ1-1
TGTGCCAGCAGTTACAGGGTTGGCGGGGAGCTGTTTTTT	CASSYRVGGELFF	.	TRBV7-3	.	13	TRBJ2-2
TGTGCCAGCAGCACAGCGACAGGGAACCTCTACGAGCAGTACTTC	CASSTATGNLYEQYF	.	TRBV21-1	.	15	TRBJ2-7
TGTGCCAGCAGTTACACCAGGACAGCCGACTCCTACGAGCAGTACTTC	CASSYTRTADSYEQYF	.	TRBV6-2/TRBV6-3	.	16	TRBJ2-7
TGTGCCACCAGGGGAGGGGACAGGGGGTCCTACGAGCAGTACTTC	CATRGGDRGSYEQYF	TRBD1	TRBV24-1	.	15	TRBJ2-7
TGTGCCAGCAGCCCTCCGGGACAGGGGTACGAGCAGTACTTC	CASSPPGQGYEQYF	TRBD1	TRBV7-9	.	14	TRBJ2-7
TGTGCCAGCAGTCCGCCCTTGGCCCCTCCCGGCTACACCTTC	CASSPPLAPPGYTF	.	TRBV6-2/TRBV6-3	.	14	TRBJ1-2
TGTGCCAGCAGCTTATATGGCTACACCTTC	CASSLYGYTF	.	TRBV7-3	.	10	TRBJ1-2
TGTGCCAGCAGTTCTGGTGTGGCAGGCCAAGAGACCCAGTACTTC	CASSSGVAGQETQYF	.	TRBV28	.	15	TRBJ2-5
TGTGCCAGTAGTATGGTCCGGGACTACAATGAGCAGTTCTTC	CASSMVRDYNEQFF	.	TRBV19	.	14	TRBJ2-1
TGTGCCAGCAGTCCAGACAGACGGTTGGAGTTCTTC	CASSPDRRLEFF	.	TRBV28	once	12	TRBJ2-1
TGTGCCAGCAGCCAAGTGCAGGGTGCCCACTATGGCTACACCTTC	CASSQVQGAHYGYTF	.	TRBV28	.	15	TRBJ1-2
TGTGCCAGTCGGGACAGGGGAACTAACACAGATACGCAGTATTTT	CASRDRGTNTDTQYF	TRBD1	TRBV27	.	15	TRBJ2-3
TGTGCCAGCTCGTCGGGACAGGGGACGACTGGAAACACCATATATTTT	CASSSGQGTTGNTIYF	TRBD1	TRBV18	.	16	TRBJ1-3
TGTGCCAGCAGCGCAACCCGGGGACGCCCCGGGGAGCTGTTTTTT	CASSATRGRPGELFF	.	TRBV5-6	.	15	TRBJ2-2
TGCAGCGCAGAACCGGGACAGGGACGCAGCGTGACCCAGTACTTC	CSAEPGQGRSVTQYF	TRBD1	TRBV29-1	once	15	TRBJ2-5
TGTGCCAGCAGTTACTCGGGAGGGCCGGGTAGCACAGATACGCAGTATTTT	CASSYSGGPGSTDTQYF	TRBD2	TRBV6-2/TRBV6-3	.	17	TRBJ2-3
TGTGCCAGCAGTCCTACTAGCGGCTCCTACGAGCAGTACTTC	CASSPTSGSYEQYF	TRBD2	TRBV7-2	once	14	TRBJ2-7